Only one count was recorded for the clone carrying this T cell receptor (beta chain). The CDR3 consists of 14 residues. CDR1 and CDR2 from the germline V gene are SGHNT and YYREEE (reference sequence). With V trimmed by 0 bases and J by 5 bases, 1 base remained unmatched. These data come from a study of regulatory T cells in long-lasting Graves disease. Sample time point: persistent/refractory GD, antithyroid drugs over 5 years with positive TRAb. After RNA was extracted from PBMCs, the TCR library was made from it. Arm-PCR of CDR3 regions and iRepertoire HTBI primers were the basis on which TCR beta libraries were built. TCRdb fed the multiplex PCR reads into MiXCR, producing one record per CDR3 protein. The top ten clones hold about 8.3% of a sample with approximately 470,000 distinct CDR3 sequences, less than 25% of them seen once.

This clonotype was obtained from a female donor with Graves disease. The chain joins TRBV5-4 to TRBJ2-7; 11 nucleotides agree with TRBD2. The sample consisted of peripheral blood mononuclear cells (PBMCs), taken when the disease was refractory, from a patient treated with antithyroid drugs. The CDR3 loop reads CASSLASGRNEQYF. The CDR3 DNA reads TGTGCCAGCAGCTTGGCTAGCGGGAGGAACGAGCAGTACTTC.